In its sample, the clone carrying this T cell receptor (beta chain) was seen many times. The antigen remains undetermined. The data originate from a study of glioma-infiltrating T cells. Study-level points and caveats: Very few CDR3 sequences were shared between tissue and blood. Tissue-blood divergence was below expectation in non-neoplastic patients, above in gliomas.

Using RNA template, CDR3s of TCR alpha and beta were amplified with iRepertoire arm-PCR. Tissue mRNA or PBMC total RNA, 100-400 ng, went into one-step reverse transcription and amplification. TCRdb reanalysed the multiplex PCR reads using MiXCR and keeps one entry per CDR3 protein. The sample lists about 130,000 distinct CDR3 sequences; roughly 20% were seen once. Germline loops: CDR1 SGHNT, CDR2 YYREEE (reference sequence). CDR3 size: 14 residues. V lost 3 bases, J lost 2 bases, and 10 bases lay in between. Material for sequencing was glioma tissue, nonneoplastic brain tissue, or PBMCs (not recorded which). The rearrangement joins TRBV5-4 to TRBJ2-3; D gene uncertain. This sequence was found in a human donor with low-grade glioma or glioblastoma, undergoing nonglioma brain surgery, or in good health (not recorded which). In DNA, the CDR3 is TGTGCCAGCAGCTATAACCCCTCCACAGATACGCAGTATTTT. Residues: CASSYNPSTDTQYF.